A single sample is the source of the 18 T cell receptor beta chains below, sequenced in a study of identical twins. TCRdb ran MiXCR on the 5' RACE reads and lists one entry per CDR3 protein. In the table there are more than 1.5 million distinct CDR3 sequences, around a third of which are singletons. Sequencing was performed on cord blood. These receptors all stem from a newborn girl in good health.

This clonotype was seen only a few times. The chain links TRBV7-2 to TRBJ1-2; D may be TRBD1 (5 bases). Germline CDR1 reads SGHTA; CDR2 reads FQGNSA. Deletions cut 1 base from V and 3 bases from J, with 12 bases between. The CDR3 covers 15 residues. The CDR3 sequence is CASSLGQGSHYGYTF. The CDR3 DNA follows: TGTGCCAGCAGCTTAGGGCAGGGCTCACACTATGGCTACACCTTC.

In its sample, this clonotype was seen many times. The CDR3 loop reads CSVEVMTRGDTQYF. Here the CDR3 DNA reads TGCAGCGTTGAGGTTATGACTAGAGGTGATACGCAGTATTTT. The chain links TRBV29-1 to TRBJ2-3, with D maybe TRBD2 (6 bases). The ends were cut back, 3 bases at V and 6 bases at J, with 16 bases in the middle. Germline loops: CDR1 SQVTM, CDR2 ANQGSEA. The CDR3 runs 14 residues.

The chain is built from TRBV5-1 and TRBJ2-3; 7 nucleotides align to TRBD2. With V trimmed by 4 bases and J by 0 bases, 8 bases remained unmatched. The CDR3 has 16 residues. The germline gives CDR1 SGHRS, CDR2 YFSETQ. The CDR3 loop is CASSLTRLASTDTQYF. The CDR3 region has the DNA TGCGCCAGCAGCCTTACTCGACTAGCTAGCACAGATACGCAGTATTTT.

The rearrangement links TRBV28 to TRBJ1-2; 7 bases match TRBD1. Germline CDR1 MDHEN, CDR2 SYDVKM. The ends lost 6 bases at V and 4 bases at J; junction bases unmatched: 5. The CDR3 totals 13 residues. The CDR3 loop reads CASRRDSTYGYTF. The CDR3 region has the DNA TGTGCCAGCAGACGGGACAGTACCTATGGCTACACCTTC.

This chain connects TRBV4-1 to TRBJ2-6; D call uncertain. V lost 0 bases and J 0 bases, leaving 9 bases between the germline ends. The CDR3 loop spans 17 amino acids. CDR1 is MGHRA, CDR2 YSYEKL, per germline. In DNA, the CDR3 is TGCGCCAGCAGCCAAGACACCGATTTCTCTGGGGCCAACGTCCTGACTTTC. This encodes CASSQDTDFSGANVLTF.

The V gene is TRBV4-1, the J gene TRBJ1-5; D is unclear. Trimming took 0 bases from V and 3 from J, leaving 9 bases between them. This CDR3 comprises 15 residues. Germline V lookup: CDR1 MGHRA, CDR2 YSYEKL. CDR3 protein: CASSQDLGLNQPQHF. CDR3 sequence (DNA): TGCGCCAGCAGCCAAGATCTGGGCCTCAATCAGCCCCAGCATTTT.

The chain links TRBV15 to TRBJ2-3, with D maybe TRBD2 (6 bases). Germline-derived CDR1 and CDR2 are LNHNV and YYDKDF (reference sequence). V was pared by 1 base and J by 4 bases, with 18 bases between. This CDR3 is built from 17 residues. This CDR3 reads CATSRVPGTLSPDTQYF. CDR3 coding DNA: TGTGCCACCAGCAGAGTTCCGGGGACTCTCTCTCCAGATACGCAGTATTTT.

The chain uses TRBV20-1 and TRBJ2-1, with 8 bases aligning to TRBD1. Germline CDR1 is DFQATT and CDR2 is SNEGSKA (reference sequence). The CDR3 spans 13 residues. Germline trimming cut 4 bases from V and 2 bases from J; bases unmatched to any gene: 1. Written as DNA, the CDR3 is TGCAGTGCTAAACAGGGGGCCTACAATGAGCAGTTCTTC. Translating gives CSAKQGAYNEQFF.

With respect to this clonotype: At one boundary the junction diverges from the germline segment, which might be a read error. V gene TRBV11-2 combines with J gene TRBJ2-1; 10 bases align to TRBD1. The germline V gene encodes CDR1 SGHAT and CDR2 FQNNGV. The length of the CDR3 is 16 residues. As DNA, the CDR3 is TGTACCAGCAGGCCGTACCGGGACAGGGGCCCTAATGAGCAGTTCTTC. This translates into CTSRPYRDRGPNEQFF. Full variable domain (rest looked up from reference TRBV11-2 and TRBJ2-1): EAGVAQSPRYKIIEKRQSVAFWCNPISGHATLYWYQQILGQGPKLLIQFQNNGVVDDSQLPKDRFSAERLKGVDSTLKIQPAKLEDSAVYLCTSRPYRDRGPNEQFFGPGTRLTVL.

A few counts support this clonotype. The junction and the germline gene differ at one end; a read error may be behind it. Here the CDR3 DNA reads TGTGCCAGCAGCTTAAGGTCTAGCTCCCACGAGCAGTACTTC. It specifies CASSLRSSSHEQYF. This sequence joins TRBV7-2 and TRBJ2-7, with D tentatively TRBD2 (5 bases). CDR3 length: 14 residues. Per the germline V gene, CDR1 is SGHTA and CDR2 is FQGNSA.

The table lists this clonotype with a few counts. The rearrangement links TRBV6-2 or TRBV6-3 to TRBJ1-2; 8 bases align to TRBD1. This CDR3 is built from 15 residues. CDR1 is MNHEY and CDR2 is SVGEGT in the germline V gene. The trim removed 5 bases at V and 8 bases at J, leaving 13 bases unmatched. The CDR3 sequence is CASSTVMDRVGGYTF. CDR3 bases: TGTGCCAGCAGTACCGTAATGGACAGGGTTGGAGGCTACACCTTC.

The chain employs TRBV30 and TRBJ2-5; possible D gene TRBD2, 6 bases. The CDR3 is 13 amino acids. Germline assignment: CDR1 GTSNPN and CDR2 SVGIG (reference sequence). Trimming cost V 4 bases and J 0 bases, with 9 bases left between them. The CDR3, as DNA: TGTGCCTGGAACCGGGACTACCAAGAGACCCAGTACTTC. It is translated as CAWNRDYQETQYF.

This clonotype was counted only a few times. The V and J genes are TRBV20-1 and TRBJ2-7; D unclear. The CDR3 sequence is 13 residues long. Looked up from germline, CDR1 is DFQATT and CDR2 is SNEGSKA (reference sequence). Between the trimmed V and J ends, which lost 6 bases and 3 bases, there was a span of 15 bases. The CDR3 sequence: CSAPLGGYYEQYF. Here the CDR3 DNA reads TGCAGTGCCCCCCTGGGCGGATACTACGAGCAGTACTTC.

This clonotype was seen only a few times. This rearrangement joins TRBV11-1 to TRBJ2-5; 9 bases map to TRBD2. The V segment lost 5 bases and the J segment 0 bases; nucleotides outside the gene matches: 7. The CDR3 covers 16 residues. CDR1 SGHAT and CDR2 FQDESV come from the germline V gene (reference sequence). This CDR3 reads CASSSLAGVDQETQYF. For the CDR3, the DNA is TGTGCCAGCAGCAGTTTAGCGGGAGTGGACCAAGAGACCCAGTACTTC.

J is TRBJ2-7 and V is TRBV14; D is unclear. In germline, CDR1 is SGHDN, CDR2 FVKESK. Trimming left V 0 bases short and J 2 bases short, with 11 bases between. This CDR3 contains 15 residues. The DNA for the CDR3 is TGTGCCAGCAGCCAAGATCAGGCTATGACCTACGAGCAGTACTTC. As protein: CASSQDQAMTYEQYF.

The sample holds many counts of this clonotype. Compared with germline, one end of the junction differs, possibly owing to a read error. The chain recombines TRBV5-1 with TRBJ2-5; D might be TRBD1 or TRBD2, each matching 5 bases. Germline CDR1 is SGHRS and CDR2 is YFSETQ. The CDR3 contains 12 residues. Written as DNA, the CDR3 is TGTGCCAGCAGTTTCTGGGGGGAGACCCAGTACTTC. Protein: CASSFWGETQYF.

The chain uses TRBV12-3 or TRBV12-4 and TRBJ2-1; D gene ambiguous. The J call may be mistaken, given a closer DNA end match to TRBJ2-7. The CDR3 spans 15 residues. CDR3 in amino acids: CASRTSDSSYNEQYF. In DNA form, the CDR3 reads TGTGCCAGCAGAACTTCGGATAGCTCCTACAATGAGCAGTACTTC.

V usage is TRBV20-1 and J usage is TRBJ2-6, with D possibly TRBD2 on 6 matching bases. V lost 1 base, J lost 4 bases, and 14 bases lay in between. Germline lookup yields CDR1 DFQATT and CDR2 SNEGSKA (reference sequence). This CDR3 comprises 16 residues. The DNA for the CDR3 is TGCAGTGCTAGAGCGTTGCGGGGCTCAGGGGCCAACGTCCTGACTTTC. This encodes CSARALRGSGANVLTF.